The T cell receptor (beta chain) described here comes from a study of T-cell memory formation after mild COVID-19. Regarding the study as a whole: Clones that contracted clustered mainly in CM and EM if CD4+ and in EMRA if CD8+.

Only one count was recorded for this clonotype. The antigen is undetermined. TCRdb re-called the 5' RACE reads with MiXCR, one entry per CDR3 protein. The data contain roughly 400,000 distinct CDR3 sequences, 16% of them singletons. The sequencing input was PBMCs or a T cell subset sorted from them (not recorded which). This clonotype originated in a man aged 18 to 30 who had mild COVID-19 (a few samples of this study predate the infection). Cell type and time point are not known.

The CDR3 bases are TGTGCCAGCCTGACAGCCCAAGCGCCCCTCTCTGGGGCCAACGTCCTGACTTTC. This codes for CASLTAQAPLSGANVLTF. This chain joins TRBV6-1 and TRBJ2-6; tentative D call: TRBD1 (5 bases). CDR3 length: 18 amino acids. V lost 8 bases and J 0 bases, leaving 20 bases between the germline ends. Germline CDR1 reads MNHNS; CDR2 reads SASEGT.